The present entry profiles one T cell receptor (beta chain) with its context. Its antigen is not known. These data are taken from a study of T cell responses to AZD1222 COVID-19 vaccine. The germline V gene has CDR1 MGHDK and CDR2 SYGVNS. V was shortened by 8 bases and J by 4 bases, with 11 bases between the two germline ends. The CDR3 extends over 13 amino acids. The repertoire was sequenced with immunoSEQ multiplex PCR; TCRdb's copy has only in-frame clones and lacks some. The sample includes 150,000 to 200,000 clones, approximately 93% of them seen just once. Findings and limits, study-wide: In the spike-specific TCR repertoire, nearly half reportedly target unmutated variant regions. Mapped onto spike, vaccine-associated CD4 TCRs spanned it and were dominant at 160-218 and 743-854.

This material consisted of peripheral blood, taken on day 0 of AZD1222 vaccination. The chain is built from TRBV25-1 and TRBJ1-4; no definite D call. The clonotype was recovered from an adult in good health. CDR3 loop: CASHSSLNEKLFF. CDR3 coding DNA: TGTGCCAGCCACAGCTCTCTTAATGAAAAACTGTTTTTT.